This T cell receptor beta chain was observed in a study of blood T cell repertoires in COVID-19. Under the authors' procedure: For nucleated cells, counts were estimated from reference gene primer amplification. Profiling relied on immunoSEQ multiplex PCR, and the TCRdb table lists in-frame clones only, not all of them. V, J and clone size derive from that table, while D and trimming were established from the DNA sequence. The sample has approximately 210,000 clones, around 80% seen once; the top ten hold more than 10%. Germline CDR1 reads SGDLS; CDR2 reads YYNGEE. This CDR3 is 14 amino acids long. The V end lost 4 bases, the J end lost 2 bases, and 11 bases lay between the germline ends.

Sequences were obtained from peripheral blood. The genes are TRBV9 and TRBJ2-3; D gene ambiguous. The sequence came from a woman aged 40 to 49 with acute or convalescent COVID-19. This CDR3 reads CASSPLLHTDTQYF. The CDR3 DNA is TGTGCCAGCAGCCCCCTACTCCACACAGATACGCAGTATTTT.